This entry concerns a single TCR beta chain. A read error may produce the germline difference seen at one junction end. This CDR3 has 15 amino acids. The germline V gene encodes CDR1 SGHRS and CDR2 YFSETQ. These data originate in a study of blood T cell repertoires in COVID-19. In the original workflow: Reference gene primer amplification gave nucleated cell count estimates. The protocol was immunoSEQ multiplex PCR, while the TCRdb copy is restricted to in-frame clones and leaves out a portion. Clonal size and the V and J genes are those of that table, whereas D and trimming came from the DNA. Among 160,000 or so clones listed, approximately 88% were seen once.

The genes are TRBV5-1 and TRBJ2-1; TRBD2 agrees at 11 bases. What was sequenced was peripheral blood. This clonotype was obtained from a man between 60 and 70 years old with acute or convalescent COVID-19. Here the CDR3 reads CATSHGTSGNNEQFF. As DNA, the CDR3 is TGCGCCACCAGCCACGGGACTAGCGGAAACAATGAGCAGTTCTTC.